This T cell receptor (beta chain) was retrieved from a study of T cells in Graves' hyperthyroidism and ophthalmopathy. It was RNA transcripts that yielded the amplified TCR beta CDR3 regions. The HTBI set primed first-round TCR CDR3 RT-PCR. TCRdb re-called the multiplex PCR reads through MiXCR, storing one row per CDR3 protein. The sample includes approximately 430,000 distinct CDR3 sequences, 15% to 18% of them seen just once. On this clonotype itself: The target antigen is unknown.

General observations from the study: Among thyroid clonotypes expanded above 0.001, most also appeared in blood.

In germline, CDR1 is KGHSH, CDR2 LQKENI. CDR3 length equals 16 residues. Trimming stripped 3 bases from V and 0 bases from J, with 9 bases between. The TCR sequence derives from a woman aged 18-29 years with Graves' hyperthyroidism. The chain joins TRBV18 to TRBJ2-6; D uncertain. Sequencing was performed on blood. The CDR3 region is CASSPRLGSGANVLTF. DNA of the CDR3: TGTGCCAGCTCACCTCGGCTGGGCTCTGGGGCCAACGTCCTGACTTTC. The variable domain in full, with the rest retrieved from reference TRBV18 and TRBJ2-6, is NAGVMQNPRHLVRRRGQEARLRCSPMKGHSHVYWYRQLPEEGLKFMVYLQKENIIDESGMPKERFSAEFPKEGPSILRIQQVVRGDSAAYFCASSPRLGSGANVLTFGAGSRLTVL.